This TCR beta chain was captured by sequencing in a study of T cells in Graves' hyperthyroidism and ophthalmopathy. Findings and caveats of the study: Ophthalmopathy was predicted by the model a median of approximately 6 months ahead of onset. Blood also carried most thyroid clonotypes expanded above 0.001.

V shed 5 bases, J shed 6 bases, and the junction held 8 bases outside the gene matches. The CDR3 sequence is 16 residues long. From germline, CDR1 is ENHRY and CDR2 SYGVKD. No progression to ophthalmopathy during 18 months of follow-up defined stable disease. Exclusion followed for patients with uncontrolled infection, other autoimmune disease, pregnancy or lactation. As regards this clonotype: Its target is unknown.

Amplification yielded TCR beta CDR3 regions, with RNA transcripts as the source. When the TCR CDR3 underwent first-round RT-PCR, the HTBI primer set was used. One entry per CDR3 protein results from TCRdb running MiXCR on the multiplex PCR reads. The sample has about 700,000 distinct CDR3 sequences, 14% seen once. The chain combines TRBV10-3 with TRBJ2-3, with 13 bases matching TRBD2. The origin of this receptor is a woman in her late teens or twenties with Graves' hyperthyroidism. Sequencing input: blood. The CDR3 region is CAISPRTSGSTDTQYF. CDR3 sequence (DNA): TGTGCCATCAGTCCACGGACTAGCGGGAGTACGGATACGCAGTATTTT.